These 32 T cell receptor beta chains share one sample of origin, sequenced in a study of CD8 T cells in ankylosing spondylitis. Findings and limits, study-wide: Ankylosing spondylitis blood appeared to be characterized by a TCR beta motif of about 8 highly homologous variants.

TCRdb reanalysed the 5' RACE reads using MiXCR and keeps one entry per CDR3 protein. The table has 700,000 to 1,000,000 distinct CDR3 sequences, roughly 12% seen once. These receptors' targets are unknown. Sample: blood, either unsorted or a sorted T cell fraction (not recorded which). These receptors all stem from a male donor with ankylosing spondylitis.

The rearrangement uses TRBV20-1 and TRBJ2-7; no reliable D call. The CDR3 loop spans 14 amino acids. In germline, CDR1 is DFQATT, CDR2 SNEGSKA (reference sequence). In nucleotides, the CDR3 is TGCAGGGCACAAAACCGGCCCTACTCGGGTGAGCAGTACTTC. Translated: CRAQNRPYSGEQYF.

This clonotype was seen a few times. This chain uses TRBV4-3 with TRBJ1-2, with D unclear. CDR1 is LGHNA and CDR2 is YSLEER in the germline V gene. The CDR3 runs 14 residues. V shed 0 bases and J shed 5 bases, with 10 bases lying between them. The CDR3 spells CASSQEIAGYGYTF. In nucleotides, the CDR3 is TGCGCCAGCAGCCAAGAAATTGCCGGGTATGGCTACACCTTC.

The rearrangement uses TRBV4-3 and TRBJ2-7, with D unclear. V lost 0 bases and J 5 bases, leaving 11 bases between the germline ends. The CDR3 is 14 amino acids. Germline CDR1 is LGHNA and CDR2 is YSLEER. The CDR3 protein is CASSQENLGHEQYF. For the CDR3, the DNA is TGCGCCAGCAGCCAAGAGAATTTGGGCCACGAGCAGTACTTC.

This clonotype was counted ten times or more. The rearrangement joins TRBV4-2 to TRBJ2-7; 10 bases agree with TRBD1. The CDR3 covers 16 residues. Germline loops: CDR1 LGHNA, CDR2 YNFKEQ. V lost 4 bases and J lost 6; bases outside the gene matches: 12. Written as DNA, the CDR3 is TGTGCCAGCAGCCGGGCCACCGGGACAGGGGTATCCGAGCAGTACTTC. Its translation is CASSRATGTGVSEQYF.

The chain recombines TRBV7-2 with TRBJ2-7; perhaps TRBD1 as D (6 bases). This CDR3 comprises 14 residues. Trimming shortened V by 3 bases and J by 4 bases, and 13 bases separated the two germline ends. Germline V gene data show CDR1 as SGHTA and CDR2 as FQGNSA. CDR3 region: CASSLVTQGYEQYF. CDR3 DNA sequence: TGTGCCAGCAGCTTGGTAACTCAGGGGTACGAGCAGTACTTC.

The rearrangement links TRBV5-1 to TRBJ2-3, with a possible D match to TRBD1 (6 bases). There are 15 residues in the CDR3. From germline, CDR1 is SGHRS and CDR2 YFSETQ. Trimming cost V 0 bases and J 4 bases, with 12 bases left between them. CDR3 amino acids: CASSLVTGNADTQYF. The CDR3 DNA is TGCGCCAGCAGCTTGGTTACAGGGAATGCAGATACGCAGTATTTT.

The rearrangement joins TRBV4-2 to TRBJ1-6; D unresolved. The V gene lost 3 bases and the J gene lost 0 bases, with 15 bases spanning the gap. The CDR3 loop spans 18 amino acids. CDR1 is LGHNA, CDR2 YNFKEQ, per germline. CDR3 DNA sequence: TGTGCCAGCAGCCAGGGTCTGACACCTACCTCCTATAATTCACCCCTCCACTTT. Amino acids: CASSQGLTPTSYNSPLHF.

This clonotype was counted only a few times. The gene calls are TRBV9 and TRBJ2-3; no reliable D call. Germline V gene data show CDR1 as SGDLS and CDR2 as YYNGEE. The CDR3 runs 15 residues. Trimming cost V 3 bases and J 6 bases, with 17 bases left between them. The CDR3 DNA is TGTGCCAGCAGCGCCCATCGGACCATCACGGATACGCAGTATTTT. It is translated as CASSAHRTITDTQYF. The full variable domain, in which reference TRBV9 and TRBJ2-3 provide the parts outside the CDR3, is DSGVTQTPKHLITATGQRVTLRCSPRSGDLSVYWYQQSLDQGLQFLIQYYNGEERAKGNILERFSAQQFPDLHSELNLSSLELGDSALYFCASSAHRTITDTQYFGPGTRLTVL.

This clonotype appeared many times. The gene calls are TRBV20-1 and TRBJ2-1; D may match TRBD1 or TRBD2 (5 bases each). Trimming shortened V by 3 bases and J by 10 bases, and 7 bases separated the two germline ends. CDR3 length: 10 residues. Looked up from germline, CDR1 is DFQATT and CDR2 is SNEGSKA (reference sequence). The CDR3 DNA reads as TGCAGTGCTAGTTGGGGGGAGCAGTTCTTC. Its translation: CSASWGEQFF.

In this sample, this clonotype turned up many times. The chain employs TRBV12-3 or TRBV12-4 and TRBJ1-1; D call uncertain. The ends were cut back, 2 bases at V and 4 bases at J, with 11 bases in the middle. CDR3 size: 14 residues. DNA of the CDR3: TGTGCCAGCAGTTTACGGGCGGAAGGCACTGAAGCTTTCTTT. Encoded protein: CASSLRAEGTEAFF.

In its sample, this clonotype was seen a few times. V usage is TRBV25-1 and J usage is TRBJ2-6; 8 bases map to TRBD1. J lost 4 bases, V lost 5 bases, and 7 bases had no gene match. The germline CDR1 and CDR2 sequences are MGHDK and SYGVNS. This CDR3 spans 16 amino acids. The CDR3 bases are TGTGCCAGCAGTACGACAGGGGAGCAAGGGGCCAACGTCCTGACTTTC. This sequence encodes CASSTTGEQGANVLTF.

Only a few counts were recorded for this clonotype. The V gene is TRBV3-1, the J gene TRBJ2-3, with 10 positions matching TRBD2. The CDR3 runs to 16 residues. The germline V gene encodes CDR1 LGHDT and CDR2 YNNKEL (reference sequence). V shed 5 bases, J shed 0 bases, and the junction held 5 bases outside the gene matches. CDR3 loop: CASSFGLAASTDTQYF. The CDR3 nucleotides are TGTGCCAGCAGCTTCGGACTAGCGGCTAGCACAGATACGCAGTATTTT.

V gene TRBV20-1 combines with J gene TRBJ2-2; D is undetermined. Germline V gene sequence: CDR1 DFQATT, CDR2 SNEGSKA (reference sequence). Trimming stripped 6 bases from V and 4 bases from J, with 3 bases between. The CDR3 sequence is 10 residues long. This chain's CDR3 is CSACTGELFF. The CDR3 DNA follows: TGCAGTGCGTGCACCGGGGAGCTGTTTTTT.

This clonotype has more than one count but fewer than ten. V gene TRBV3-1 combines with J gene TRBJ2-7, with a weak D call TRBD2 (6 bases). Germline CDR1 reads LGHDT; CDR2 reads YNNKEL (reference sequence). The CDR3 contains 13 residues. Trimming pared 8 bases from V and 1 base from J, leaving 12 bases between. The DNA for the CDR3 is TGTGCCAGCCGGGACTTGCCTTCCTACGAGCAGTACTTC. Translating gives CASRDLPSYEQYF.

V is TRBV27 and J is TRBJ2-6; D tentatively reads TRBD1 or TRBD2 (6 bases each). The germline CDR1 and CDR2 sequences are MNHEY and SMNVEV (reference sequence). V was cut by 5 bases and J by 4 bases, with 21 bases left in between. There are 18 residues in the CDR3. As DNA, the CDR3 is TGTGCCAGCAGTCCCCGGAGGGGGATTCGTTCAGGGGCCAACGTCCTGACTTTC. Translating it yields CASSPRRGIRSGANVLTF. Full variable domain (missing parts from reference TRBV27 and TRBJ2-6): EAQVTQNPRYLITVTGKKLTVTCSQNMNHEYMSWYRQDPGLGLRQIYYSMNVEVTDKGDVPEGYKVSRKEKRNFPLILESPSPNQTSLYFCASSPRRGIRSGANVLTFGAGSRLTVL.

The rearrangement uses TRBV12-5 and TRBJ1-1; maybe TRBD1 (5 bases). V was trimmed by 7 bases and J by 1 base, leaving 13 bases between them. This CDR3 is built from 14 residues. Germline values: CDR1 LGHNT, CDR2 FRNRAP. DNA of the CDR3: TGTGCTAGTGCCTTGGGGGGAGCGAACACTGAAGCTTTCTTT. Protein product: CASALGGANTEAFF.

A few counts support this clonotype. The rearrangement uses TRBV20-1 and TRBJ2-5; D possibly matches TRBD1 or TRBD2 (5 bases each). This CDR3 comprises 14 residues. Germline V CDR1 and CDR2: DFQATT, SNEGSKA (reference sequence). The V and J ends lost 4 bases and 4 bases respectively, with 16 bases between them. The DNA for the CDR3 is TGCAGTGCTAATGAGGGGAGACGAAGAGAGACCCAGTACTTC. Protein product: CSANEGRRRETQYF.

This clonotype occurred a few times. The chain has TRBV3-1 and TRBJ2-7; no clear D gene. The CDR3 contains 14 residues. Germline V gene data show CDR1 as LGHDT and CDR2 as YNNKEL (reference sequence). V was cut by 3 bases and J by 2 bases, with 11 bases left in between. CDR3 sequence reads: CASSHSAKAYEQYF. The CDR3, as DNA: TGTGCCAGCAGCCATTCGGCCAAAGCCTACGAGCAGTACTTC.

About this clonotype: A junction end diverges from the germline sequence, so it may reflect a read error. V is TRBV18 and J is TRBJ1-5, with D possibly being TRBD1 (5 bases). CDR3 size: 15 residues. Germline lookup yields CDR1 KGHSH and CDR2 LQKENI. CDR3 region: CASSPTPQGKQPQHF. Written as DNA, the CDR3 is TGTGCCAGCTCACCTACGCCCCAGGGCAAGCAGCCCCAGCATTTT.

This clonotype has just a few counts. The chain combines TRBV15 with TRBJ1-5; no reliable D call. Trimming took 5 bases from V and 4 from J, leaving 9 bases between them. CDR1 and CDR2 (germline): LNHNV, YYDKDF (reference sequence). The CDR3 covers 13 residues. The CDR3 region is CATSADMNQPQHF. The CDR3 nucleotides read TGTGCCACCAGCGCCGACATGAATCAGCCCCAGCATTTT. Drawing the rest from reference TRBV15 and TRBJ1-5, the complete variable domain is DAMVIQNPRYQVTQFGKPVTLSCSQTLNHNVMYWYQQKSSQAPKLLFHYYDKDFNNEADTPDNFQSRRPNTSFCFLDIRSPGLGDTAMYLCATSADMNQPQHFGDGTRLSIL.

This rearrangement joins TRBV20-1 to TRBJ2-3; 11 bases are a match to TRBD2. The CDR3 is made up of 16 amino acids. Germline V lookup: CDR1 DFQATT, CDR2 SNEGSKA (reference sequence). The junction had 13 bases not matched to a gene; V was cut back by 7 bases and J by 4 bases. CDR3 loop: CSGASGGFLGADTQYF. DNA for the CDR3: TGCAGTGGGGCTAGCGGGGGGTTCCTCGGCGCAGATACGCAGTATTTT.

The genes are TRBV7-9 and TRBJ1-2, with D uncertain. This CDR3 comprises 13 residues. Trimming cost V 3 bases and J 8 bases, with 13 bases left between them. In germline, CDR1 is SEHNR, CDR2 FQNEAQ (reference sequence). DNA for the CDR3: TGTGCCAGCAGCTTTTTGGCGGAAGGGGGCTACACCTTC. Translated: CASSFLAEGGYTF.

This clonotype showed up just a few times. The chain recombines TRBV14 with TRBJ2-2; D is perhaps TRBD2 (5 bases). This CDR3 has 15 amino acids. Looked up from germline, CDR1 is SGHDN and CDR2 is FVKESK. V dropped 7 bases and J dropped 1 base, with 13 bases sitting between them. CDR3 bases: TGTGCCAGCACCGGGAAGGCATTGAACACCGGGGAGCTGTTTTTT. Amino acid sequence: CASTGKALNTGELFF.

This clonotype turned up a few times. The gene calls are TRBV5-1 and TRBJ2-7; a possible D gene is TRBD1 (6 bases). Germline CDR1 reads SGHRS; CDR2 reads YFSETQ. The V end was cut by 4 bases, the J end by 6 bases, with 20 bases between. The CDR3 consists of 15 residues. The CDR3 DNA reads TGCGCCAGCAGCGTTTCGGACAGTAAGCGGCTCGAGCAGTACTTC. This gives the protein CASSVSDSKRLEQYF.

This clonotype was found a few times. This rearrangement joins TRBV6-5 to TRBJ2-7; D uncertain. V gave up 0 bases and J gave up 4 bases, with 13 bases separating them. The germline gives CDR1 MNHEY, CDR2 SVGAGI. The CDR3 length is 15 residues. For the CDR3, the DNA is TGTGCCAGCAGTTACTCATCCGGGTCAGGATACGAGCAGTACTTC. It yields the protein CASSYSSGSGYEQYF.

This clonotype was seen repeatedly, ten times or more. The chain is built from TRBV29-1 and TRBJ1-2; 9 bases are a match to TRBD1. Looked up from germline, CDR1 is SQVTM and CDR2 is ANQGSEA. The ends lost 5 bases at V and 4 bases at J; junction bases unmatched: 5. The length of the CDR3 is 13 residues. In DNA form, the CDR3 reads TGCAGCGTTACGACAGGGGGAGGCTATGGCTACACCTTC. Translated: CSVTTGGGYGYTF. Looking up the rest from reference TRBV29-1 and TRBJ1-2 gives the full variable domain: SAVISQKPSRDICQRGTSLTIQCQVDSQVTMMFWYRQQPGQSLTLIATANQGSEATYESGFVIDKFPISRPNLTFSTLTVSNMSPEDSSIYLCSVTTGGGYGYTFGSGTRLTVV.

This clonotype was seen ten or more times. This chain links TRBV29-1 with TRBJ2-5; 13 nucleotides line up with TRBD2. This CDR3 spans 15 amino acids. Germline CDR1 reads SQVTM; CDR2 reads ANQGSEA. Trimming at V came to 6 bases and at J to 3 bases, leaving 7 bases not matched to a gene. This chain's CDR3 is CSVSGTSGTEETQYF. The CDR3 coding sequence is TGCAGCGTCTCCGGGACTAGCGGGACCGAAGAGACCCAGTACTTC.

This sequence joins TRBV20-1 and TRBJ2-5; D perhaps matches TRBD1 (6 bases). The CDR3 contains 14 residues. V shed 6 bases and J shed 1 base, with 15 bases lying between them. Germline CDR1 DFQATT, CDR2 SNEGSKA (reference sequence). CDR3 protein: CSAPDRSTQETQYF. CDR3 DNA: TGCAGTGCCCCGGACAGATCCACCCAAGAGACCCAGTACTTC.

The chain carries TRBV20-1 and TRBJ2-7; 9 bases match TRBD2. This CDR3 has 16 amino acids. Germline V CDR1 and CDR2: DFQATT, SNEGSKA (reference sequence). Unmatched junction bases numbered 13, after V lost 7 bases and J lost 0 bases. CDR3 residues: CSVEPGLAGNSYEQYF. The CDR3 DNA follows: TGCAGTGTTGAGCCAGGGCTAGCGGGGAACTCCTACGAGCAGTACTTC.

The rearrangement joins TRBV5-8 to TRBJ2-7; D remains ambiguous. CDR3 length: 13 residues. Germline V gives CDR1 SGHTS, CDR2 YDEGEE. Deletions cut 0 bases from V and 8 bases from J, with 12 bases between. CDR3: CASSLEPGRQQYF. CDR3 bases: TGTGCCAGCAGCTTGGAACCCGGACGACAGCAGTACTTC.

This clonotype has only a few counts. The genes are TRBV5-6 and TRBJ1-2, with D perhaps TRBD1 (5 bases). The CDR3 extends over 14 amino acids. V lost 4 bases to trimming and J lost 7 bases, with 17 bases between them. Germline CDR1 SGHDT, CDR2 YYEEEE. In DNA, the CDR3 is TGTGCCAGCAGCCCAGGACCCAGGGAGAGTGGCTACACCTTC. Translation gives CASSPGPRESGYTF.

In this sample, this clonotype turned up many times. Written as DNA, the CDR3 is TGTGCCAGCTCACCAACCGGGACAGCCGATAACTATGGCTACACCTTC. Translating it yields CASSPTGTADNYGYTF. The V gene is TRBV18, the J gene TRBJ1-2; 7 bases line up with TRBD1. This CDR3 is built from 16 residues. Germline CDR1 and CDR2: KGHSH and LQKENI. The V and J ends lost 2 bases and 1 base, in that order; junction bases with no gene match: 7.